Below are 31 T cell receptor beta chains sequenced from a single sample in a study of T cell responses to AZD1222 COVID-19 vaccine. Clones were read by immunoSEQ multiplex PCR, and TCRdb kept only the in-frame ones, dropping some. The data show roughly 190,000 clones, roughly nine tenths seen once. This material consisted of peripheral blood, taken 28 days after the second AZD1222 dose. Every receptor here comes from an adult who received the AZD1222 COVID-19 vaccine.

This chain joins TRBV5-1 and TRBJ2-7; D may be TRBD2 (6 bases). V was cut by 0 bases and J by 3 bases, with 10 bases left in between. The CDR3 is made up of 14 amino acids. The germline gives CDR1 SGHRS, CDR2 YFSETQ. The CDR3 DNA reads TGCGCCAGCAGCTTGGCGGGAGAGAACTACGAGCAGTACTTC. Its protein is CASSLAGENYEQYF. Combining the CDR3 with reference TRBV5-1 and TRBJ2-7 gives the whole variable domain KAGVTQTPRYLIKTRGQQVTLSCSPISGHRSVSWYQQTPGQGLQFLFEYFSETQRNKGNFPGRFSGRQFSNSRSEMNVSTLELGDSALYLCASSLAGENYEQYFGPGTRLTVT.

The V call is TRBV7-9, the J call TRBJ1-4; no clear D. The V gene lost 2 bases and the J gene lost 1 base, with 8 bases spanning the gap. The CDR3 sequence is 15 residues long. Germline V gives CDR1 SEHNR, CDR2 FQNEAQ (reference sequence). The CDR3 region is CASSLPGGTNEKLFF. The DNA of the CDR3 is TGTGCCAGCAGCTTACCGGGCGGAACTAATGAAAAACTGTTTTTT.

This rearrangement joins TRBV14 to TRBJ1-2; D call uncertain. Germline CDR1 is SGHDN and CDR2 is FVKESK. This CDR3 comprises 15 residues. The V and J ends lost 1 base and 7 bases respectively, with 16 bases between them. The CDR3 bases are TGTGCCAGCAGCCAAGGAATGGGGAGGGAGTCTGGCTACACCTTC. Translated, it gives CASSQGMGRESGYTF.

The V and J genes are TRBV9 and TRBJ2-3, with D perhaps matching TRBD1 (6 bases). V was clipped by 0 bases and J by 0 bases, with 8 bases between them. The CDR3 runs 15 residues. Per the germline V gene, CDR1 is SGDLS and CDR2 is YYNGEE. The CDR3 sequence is CASSVDGTSTDTQYF. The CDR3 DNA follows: TGTGCCAGCAGCGTAGATGGGACAAGCACAGATACGCAGTATTTT.

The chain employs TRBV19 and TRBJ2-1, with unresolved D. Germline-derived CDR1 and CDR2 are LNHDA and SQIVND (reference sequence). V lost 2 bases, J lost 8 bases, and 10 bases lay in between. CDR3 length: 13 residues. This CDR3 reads CASSIMSPDEQFF. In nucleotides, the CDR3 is TGTGCCAGTAGTATAATGTCCCCGGATGAGCAGTTCTTC.

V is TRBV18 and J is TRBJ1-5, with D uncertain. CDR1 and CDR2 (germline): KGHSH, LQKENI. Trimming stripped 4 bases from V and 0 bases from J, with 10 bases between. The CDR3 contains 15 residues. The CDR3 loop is CASSLTPYSNQPQHF. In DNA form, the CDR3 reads TGTGCCAGCTCACTGACCCCATATAGCAATCAGCCCCAGCATTTT.

The CDR3 protein is CASSLVAATSHYEQYF. CDR3 nucleotides: TGTGCCAGCAGCTTAGTAGCGGCGACGTCTCACTACGAGCAGTACTTC. This chain links TRBV11-2 with TRBJ2-7; D might be TRBD2 (6 bases). V dropped 1 base and J dropped 3 bases, with 16 bases sitting between them. This CDR3 region has 16 residues. Germline assignment: CDR1 SGHAT and CDR2 FQNNGV.

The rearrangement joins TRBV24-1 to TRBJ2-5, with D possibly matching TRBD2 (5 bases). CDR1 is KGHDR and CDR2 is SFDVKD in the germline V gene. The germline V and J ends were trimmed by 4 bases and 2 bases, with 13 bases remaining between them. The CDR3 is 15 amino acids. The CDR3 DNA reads TGTGCCACCAGTGACACCACTAGGAGGCAAGAGACCCAGTACTTC. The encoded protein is CATSDTTRRQETQYF.

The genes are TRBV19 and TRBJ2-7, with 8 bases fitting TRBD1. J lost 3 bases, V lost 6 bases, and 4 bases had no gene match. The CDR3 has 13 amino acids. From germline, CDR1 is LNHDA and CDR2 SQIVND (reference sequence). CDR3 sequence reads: CASSRGLGYEQYF. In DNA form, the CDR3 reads TGTGCCAGTAGCAGGGGGCTGGGCTACGAGCAGTACTTC.

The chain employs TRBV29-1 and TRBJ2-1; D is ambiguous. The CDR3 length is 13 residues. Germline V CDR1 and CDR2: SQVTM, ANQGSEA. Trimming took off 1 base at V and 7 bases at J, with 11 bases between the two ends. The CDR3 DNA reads TGCAGCGTTGAAGCCCCCTTGCGGAATGAGCAGTTCTTC. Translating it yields CSVEAPLRNEQFF.

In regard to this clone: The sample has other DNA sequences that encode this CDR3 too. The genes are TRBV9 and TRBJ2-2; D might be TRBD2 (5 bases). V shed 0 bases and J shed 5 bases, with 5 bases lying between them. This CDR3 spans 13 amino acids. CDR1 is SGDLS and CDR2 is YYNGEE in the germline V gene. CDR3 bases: TGTGCCAGCAGCGTAGGCGGGACCGGGGAGCTGTTTTTT. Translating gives CASSVGGTGELFF.

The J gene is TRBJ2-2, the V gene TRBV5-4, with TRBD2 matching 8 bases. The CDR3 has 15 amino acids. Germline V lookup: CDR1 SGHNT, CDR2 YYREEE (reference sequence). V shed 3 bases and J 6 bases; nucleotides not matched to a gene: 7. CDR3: CASSWAGGAAGELFF. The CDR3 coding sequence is TGTGCCAGCAGCTGGGCGGGGGGCGCGGCCGGGGAGCTGTTTTTT.

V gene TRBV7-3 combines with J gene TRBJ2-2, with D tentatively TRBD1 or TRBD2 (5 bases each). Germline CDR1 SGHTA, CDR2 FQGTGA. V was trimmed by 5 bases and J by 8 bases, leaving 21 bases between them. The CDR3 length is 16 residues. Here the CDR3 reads CASSASRDPSIGELFF. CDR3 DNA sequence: TGTGCCAGCAGCGCTTCTAGGGACCCCTCGATAGGGGAGCTGTTTTTT.

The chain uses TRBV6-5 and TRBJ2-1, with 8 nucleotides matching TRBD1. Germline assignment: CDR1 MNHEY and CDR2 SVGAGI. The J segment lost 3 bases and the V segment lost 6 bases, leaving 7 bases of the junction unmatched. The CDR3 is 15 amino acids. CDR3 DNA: TGTGCCAGCAGAAGAACCGGGACAGGCTACAATGAGCAGTTCTTC. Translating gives CASRRTGTGYNEQFF.

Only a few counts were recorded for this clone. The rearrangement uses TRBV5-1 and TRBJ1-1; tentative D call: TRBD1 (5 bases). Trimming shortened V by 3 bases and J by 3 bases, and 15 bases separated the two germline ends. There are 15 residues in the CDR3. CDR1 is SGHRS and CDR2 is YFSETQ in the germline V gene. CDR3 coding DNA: TGCGCCAGCAGCTGGGGGTCGGGGCGGCACACTGAAGCTTTCTTT. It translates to CASSWGSGRHTEAFF.

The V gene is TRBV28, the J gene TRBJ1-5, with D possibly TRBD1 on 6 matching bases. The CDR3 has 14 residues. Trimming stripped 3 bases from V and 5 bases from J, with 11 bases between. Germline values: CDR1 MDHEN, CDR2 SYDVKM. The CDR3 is CASSFGQTYQPQHF. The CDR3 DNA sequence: TGTGCCAGCAGTTTTGGACAGACCTATCAGCCCCAGCATTTT. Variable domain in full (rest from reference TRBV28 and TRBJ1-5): DVKVTQSSRYLVKRTGEKVFLECVQDMDHENMFWYRQDPGLGLRLIYFSYDVKMKEKGDIPEGYSVSREKKERFSLILESASTNQTSMYLCASSFGQTYQPQHFGDGTRLSIL.

In DNA, the CDR3 is TGCGCCAGCAGCCAAGATAGTGCGTATCAGCCCCAGCATTTT. As protein: CASSQDSAYQPQHF. V usage is TRBV4-1 and J usage is TRBJ1-5; D is ambiguous. V dropped 0 bases and J dropped 5 bases, with 8 bases sitting between them. This CDR3 is built from 14 residues. Germline V gives CDR1 MGHRA, CDR2 YSYEKL.

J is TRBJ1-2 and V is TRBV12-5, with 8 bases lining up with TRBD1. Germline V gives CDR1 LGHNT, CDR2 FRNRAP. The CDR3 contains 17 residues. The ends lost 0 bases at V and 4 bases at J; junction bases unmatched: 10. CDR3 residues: CASGLVPPGQDFYGYTF. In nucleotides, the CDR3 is TGTGCTAGTGGTTTGGTTCCCCCGGGACAGGATTTCTATGGCTACACCTTC.

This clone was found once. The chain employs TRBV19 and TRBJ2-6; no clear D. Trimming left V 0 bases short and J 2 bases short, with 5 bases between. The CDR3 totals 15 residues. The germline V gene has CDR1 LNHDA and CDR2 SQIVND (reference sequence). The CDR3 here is CASSIDGPGANVLTF. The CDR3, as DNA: TGTGCCAGTAGTATAGATGGGCCTGGGGCCAACGTCCTGACTTTC.

CDR3 protein: CASSVGPGQGMHEQYF. CDR3 nucleotides: TGCGCCAGCAGCGTGGGACCGGGACAGGGAATGCACGAGCAGTACTTC. The gene calls are TRBV5-1 and TRBJ2-7; 9 bases align to TRBD1. Losses at the gene ends were 4 bases for V and 5 bases for J; bases not matched to a gene: 13. Germline loops: CDR1 SGHRS, CDR2 YFSETQ. The CDR3 has 16 amino acids. Complete variable domain (other parts from reference TRBV5-1 and TRBJ2-7): KAGVTQTPRYLIKTRGQQVTLSCSPISGHRSVSWYQQTPGQGLQFLFEYFSETQRNKGNFPGRFSGRQFSNSRSEMNVSTLELGDSALYLCASSVGPGQGMHEQYFGPGTRLTVT.

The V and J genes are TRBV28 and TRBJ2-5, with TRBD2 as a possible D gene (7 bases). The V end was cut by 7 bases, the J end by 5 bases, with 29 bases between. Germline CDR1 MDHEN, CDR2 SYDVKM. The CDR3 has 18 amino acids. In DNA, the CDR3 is TGTGCCAGCACCTTAGTACGAAAGGGGGGAGGGCTTGTGGAGACCCAGTACTTC. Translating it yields CASTLVRKGGGLVETQYF.

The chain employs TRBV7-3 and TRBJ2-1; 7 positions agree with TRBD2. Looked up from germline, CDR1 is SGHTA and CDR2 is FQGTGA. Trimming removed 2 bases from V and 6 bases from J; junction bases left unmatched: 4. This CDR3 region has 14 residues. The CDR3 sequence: CASSLGTTGNEQFF. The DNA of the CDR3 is TGTGCCAGCAGCTTAGGGACTACCGGCAATGAGCAGTTCTTC.

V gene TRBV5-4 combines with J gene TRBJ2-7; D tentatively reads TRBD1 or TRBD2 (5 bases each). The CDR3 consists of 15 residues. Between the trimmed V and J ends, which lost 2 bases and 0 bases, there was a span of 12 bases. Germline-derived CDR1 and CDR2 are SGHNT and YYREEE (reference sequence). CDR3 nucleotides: TGTGCCAGCAGCTTTGGGGGAGCGTTCTCCTACGAGCAGTACTTC. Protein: CASSFGGAFSYEQYF. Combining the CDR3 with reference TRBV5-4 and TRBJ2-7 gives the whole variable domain ETGVTQSPTHLIKTRGQQVTLRCSSQSGHNTVSWYQQALGQGPQFIFQYYREEENGRGNFPPRFSGLQFPNYSSELNVNALELDDSALYLCASSFGGAFSYEQYFGPGTRLTVT.

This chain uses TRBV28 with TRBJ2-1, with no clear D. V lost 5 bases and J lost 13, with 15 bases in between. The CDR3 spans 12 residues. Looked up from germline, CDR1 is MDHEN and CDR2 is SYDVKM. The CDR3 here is CASSKTLVGQFF. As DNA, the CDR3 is TGTGCCAGCAGTAAGACGTTGGTAGGACAGTTCTTC.

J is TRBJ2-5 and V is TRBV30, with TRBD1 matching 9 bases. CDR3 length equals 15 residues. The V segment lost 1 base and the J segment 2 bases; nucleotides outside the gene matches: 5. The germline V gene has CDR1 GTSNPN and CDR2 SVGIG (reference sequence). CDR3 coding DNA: TGTGCCTGGAGTGCCGGACAGGGGAGTCAAGAGACCCAGTACTTC. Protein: CAWSAGQGSQETQYF.

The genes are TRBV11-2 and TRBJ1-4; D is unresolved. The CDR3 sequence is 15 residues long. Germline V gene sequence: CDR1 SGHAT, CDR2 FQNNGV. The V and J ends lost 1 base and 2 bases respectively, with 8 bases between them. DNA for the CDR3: TGTGCCAGCAGCTTAGGTCAGATGACTAATGAAAAACTGTTTTTT. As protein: CASSLGQMTNEKLFF.

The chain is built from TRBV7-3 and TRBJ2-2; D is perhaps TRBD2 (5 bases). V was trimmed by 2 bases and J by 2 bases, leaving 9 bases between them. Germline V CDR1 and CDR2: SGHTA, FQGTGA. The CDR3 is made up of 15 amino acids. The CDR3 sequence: CASSLQAANTGELFF. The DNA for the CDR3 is TGTGCCAGCAGCTTACAAGCGGCCAACACCGGGGAGCTGTTTTTT.

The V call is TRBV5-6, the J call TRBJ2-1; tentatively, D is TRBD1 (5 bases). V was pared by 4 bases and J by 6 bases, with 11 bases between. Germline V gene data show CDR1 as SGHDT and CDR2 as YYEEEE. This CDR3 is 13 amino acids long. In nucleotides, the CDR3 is TGTGCCAGCAGCCCTTATAGGGGCAATGAGCAGTTCTTC. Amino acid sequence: CASSPYRGNEQFF.

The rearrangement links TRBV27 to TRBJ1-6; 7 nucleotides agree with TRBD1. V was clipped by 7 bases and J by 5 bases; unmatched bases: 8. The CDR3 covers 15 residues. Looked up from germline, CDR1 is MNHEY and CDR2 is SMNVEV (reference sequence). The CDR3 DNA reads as TGTGCCAGCAAAGACAGGGTAGGGGATAATTCACCCCTCCACTTT. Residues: CASKDRVGDNSPLHF.

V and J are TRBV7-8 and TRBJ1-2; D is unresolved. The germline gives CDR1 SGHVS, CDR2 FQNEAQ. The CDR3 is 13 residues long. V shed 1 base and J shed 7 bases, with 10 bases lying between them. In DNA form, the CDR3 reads TGTGCCAGCAGCTTAGTGGGTACGGTTGGCTACACCTTC. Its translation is CASSLVGTVGYTF.

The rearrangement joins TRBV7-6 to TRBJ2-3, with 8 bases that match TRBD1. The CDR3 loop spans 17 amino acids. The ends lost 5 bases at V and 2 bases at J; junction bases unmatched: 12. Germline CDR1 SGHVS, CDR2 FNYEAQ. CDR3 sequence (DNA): TGTGCCAGCAGCCTCGGACCTCAGGGGGCCGACACAGATACGCAGTATTTT. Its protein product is CASSLGPQGADTDTQYF.